Shown below are 19 T cell receptor beta chains from a single sample sequenced in a study of cytomegalovirus exposure and HLA in healthy donors (dated by TCRdb to the late 2010s). To prepare the library, the immunoSEQ multiplex PCR assay was applied. For the multiplex PCR, a mixture combining 60 forward primers for TCR Vbeta segments and 13 reverse primers for TCR Jbeta segments was used. TCRdb re-hosts the immuneACCESS table, in-frame sequences only. Its copies lack some clones; in the studies checked, an unresolved V gene accounts for under half of them, and the cause for the rest is not known. The sample table contains over 65,000 clones; only one count was recorded for around 80% of them. Clones ranked in the top ten supply approximately 2% of the sample. The sequencing sample was made of PBMCs. The origin of the receptors is a man in his forties or fifties in good health and CMV-seronegative.

This clone has a count of ten or more. V usage is TRBV28 and J usage is TRBJ2-7; 10 nucleotides align to TRBD2. CDR1 is MDHEN and CDR2 is SYDVKM in the germline V gene. V lost 3 bases, J lost 6 bases, and 11 bases stayed unmatched. The CDR3 extends over 16 amino acids. CDR3 DNA: TGTGCCAGCAGTTTTAGTCTAGCGGGAGTAGGTCGCGAGCAGTACTTC. It translates to CASSFSLAGVGREQYF.

In this sample, this clone turned up a few times. This sequence joins TRBV19 and TRBJ1-1, with unresolved D. Germline CDR1 is LNHDA and CDR2 is SQIVND (reference sequence). CDR3 size: 13 residues. With 6 bases removed from V and 0 bases from J, the gap between germline ends came to 8 bases. This chain's CDR3 is CASSFSLNTEAFF. The CDR3 coding sequence is TGTGCCAGTAGCTTTAGCTTGAACACTGAAGCTTTCTTT.

V usage is TRBV5-1 and J usage is TRBJ1-1; D might be TRBD1 (6 bases). The CDR3 sequence is 14 residues long. Trimming cost V 4 bases and J 1 base, with 11 bases left between them. The germline CDR1 and CDR2 sequences are SGHRS and YFSETQ. CDR3 protein: CASSPGQTNTEAFF. In nucleotides, the CDR3 is TGCGCCAGCAGCCCCGGACAGACGAACACTGAAGCTTTCTTT.

The rearrangement links TRBV7-4 to TRBJ1-1; D remains ambiguous. CDR1 is SGHVT and CDR2 is SQSDAQ in the germline V gene. The length of the CDR3 is 18 residues. Trimming shortened V by 1 base and J by 3 bases, and 21 bases separated the two germline ends. Here the CDR3 reads CASSLDMRMTVVDTEAFF. CDR3 coding DNA: TGTGCCAGCAGCTTAGATATGAGGATGACTGTAGTTGACACTGAAGCTTTCTTT.

This clone was counted only a few times. This chain connects TRBV2 to TRBJ2-1; D may be TRBD2 (7 bases). The CDR3 sequence is 16 residues long. With 8 bases removed from V and 1 base from J, the gap between germline ends came to 18 bases. The germline V gene has CDR1 SNHLY and CDR2 FYNNEI. CDR3 nucleotides: TGTGCCAGCCGGGTCGGGCGGGGGCGTTCCTACAATGAGCAGTTCTTC. The encoded protein is CASRVGRGRSYNEQFF. Based on the CDR3 plus reference TRBV2 and TRBJ2-1, the full variable domain is EPEVTQTPSHQVTQMGQEVILRCVPISNHLYFYWYRQILGQKVEFLVSFYNNEISEKSEIFDDQFSVERPDGSNFTLKIRSTKLEDSAMYFCASRVGRGRSYNEQFFGPGTRLTVL.

This sequence joins TRBV5-8 and TRBJ2-1, with D uncertain. V was shortened by 6 bases and J by 7 bases, with 17 bases between the two germline ends. Looked up from germline, CDR1 is SGHTS and CDR2 is YDEGEE. The length of the CDR3 is 14 residues. The CDR3 DNA reads TGTGCCAGCACGTTTGTACTATCAGTGAATGAGCAGTTCTTC. It specifies CASTFVLSVNEQFF.

This clone occurred a few times. V is TRBV29-1 and J is TRBJ1-1, with 8 positions matching TRBD1. The CDR3 totals 13 residues. J was trimmed by 4 bases and V by 3 bases; bases with no gene match: 4. The germline V gene has CDR1 SQVTM and CDR2 ANQGSEA. For the CDR3, the DNA is TGCAGCGTTGAGAGTCAGGGGGCCACTGAAGCTTTCTTT. Amino acid sequence: CSVESQGATEAFF.

The V gene is TRBV7-3, the J gene TRBJ2-7, with D maybe TRBD1 (5 bases). Germline-derived CDR1 and CDR2 are SGHTA and FQGTGA. V gave up 0 bases and J gave up 3 bases, with 9 bases separating them. The CDR3 spans 14 residues. CDR3 in DNA: TGTGCCAGCAGCTTAACCAGGGTTGGCTACGAGCAGTACTTC. Encoded protein: CASSLTRVGYEQYF. The whole variable domain, remainder taken from reference TRBV7-3 and TRBJ2-7, is GAGVSQTPSNKVTEKGKYVELRCDPISGHTALYWYRQSLGQGPEFLIYFQGTGAADDSGLPNDRFFAVRPEGSVSTLKIQRTERGDSAVYLCASSLTRVGYEQYFGPGTRLTVT.

This chain uses TRBV5-5 with TRBJ2-7; 7 bases line up with TRBD2. This CDR3 has 16 residues. Germline trimming cut 1 base from V and 1 base from J; bases unmatched to any gene: 8. The germline V gene has CDR1 SGHKS and CDR2 YYEKEE (reference sequence). The CDR3 DNA sequence: TGTGCCAGCAGCTTGCGGGGAGGCGGGGGATCCTACGAGCAGTACTTC. This codes for CASSLRGGGGSYEQYF. The full variable domain, with the rest looked up from reference TRBV5-5 and TRBJ2-7, is DAGVTQSPTHLIKTRGQQVTLRCSPISGHKSVSWYQQVLGQGPQFIFQYYEKEERGRGNFPDRFSARQFPNYSSELNVNALLLGDSALYLCASSLRGGGGSYEQYFGPGTRLTVT.

The CDR3 sequence is CASSQAQGEDYEQYF. In nucleotides, the CDR3 is TGTGCCAGCAGCCAAGCCCAGGGGGAGGACTACGAGCAGTACTTC. The chain uses TRBV4-2 and TRBJ2-7; D may be TRBD1 (7 bases). The CDR3 runs to 15 residues. Germline lookup yields CDR1 LGHNA and CDR2 YNFKEQ. Trimming left V 1 base short and J 3 bases short, with 13 bases between.

V and J are TRBV5-6 and TRBJ1-2; no clear D gene. The germline V and J ends were trimmed by 0 bases and 3 bases, with 9 bases remaining between them. The CDR3 is 14 amino acids. Looked up from germline, CDR1 is SGHDT and CDR2 is YYEEEE. The chain's CDR3 is CASSLVGGDYGYTF. CDR3 coding DNA: TGTGCCAGCAGCTTGGTAGGCGGGGACTATGGCTACACCTTC.

The DNA for the CDR3 is TGCAGCGGCGGGATAGGGGTCTTCGAGCAGTTCTTC. This codes for CSGGIGVFEQFF. The rearrangement links TRBV29-1 to TRBJ2-1; D might be TRBD2 (6 bases). Trimming shortened V by 7 bases and J by 10 bases, and 17 bases separated the two germline ends. Looked up from germline, CDR1 is SQVTM and CDR2 is ANQGSEA. The CDR3 runs to 12 residues.

The J gene is TRBJ2-3, the V gene TRBV6-5; TRBD2 agrees at 8 bases. CDR3 length: 15 amino acids. The V gene's germline CDR1 is MNHEY and CDR2 SVGAGI. V lost 7 bases and J lost 4; bases outside the gene matches: 10. CDR3 sequence (DNA): TGTGCCAGCAAGGAAAGCGGGAGACCCCCAGATACGCAGTATTTT. This sequence encodes CASKESGRPPDTQYF.

J is TRBJ2-5 and V is TRBV7-4; 9 bases line up with TRBD2. Trimming cost V 3 bases and J 5 bases; bases outside gene matches: 4. The CDR3 is made up of 14 amino acids. The V gene's germline CDR1 is SGHVT and CDR2 SQSDAQ. CDR3 amino acids: CASSFSGSGETQYF. In nucleotides, the CDR3 is TGTGCCAGCAGCTTTAGCGGGAGTGGGGAGACCCAGTACTTC.

This clone was seen just once. V is TRBV7-3 and J is TRBJ1-1, with 8 positions matching TRBD1. V lost 5 bases and J lost 1; bases outside the gene matches: 3. The germline CDR1 and CDR2 sequences are SGHTA and FQGTGA. The CDR3 runs to 14 residues. The CDR3 bases are TGTGCCAGCAGCATGGGACAGGCGAACACTGAAGCTTTCTTT. Translation: CASSMGQANTEAFF.

The CDR3 DNA is TGTGCCAGCAGGCTGGGGGGACAGGGTTTATTGGACGAGCAGTACTTC. Translation: CASRLGGQGLLDEQYF. This chain links TRBV28 with TRBJ2-7; 9 bases map to TRBD1. Germline V gene data show CDR1 as MDHEN and CDR2 as SYDVKM. The CDR3 runs to 16 residues. V was clipped by 6 bases and J by 5 bases; unmatched bases: 14.

The chain has TRBV6-5 and TRBJ2-1; tentative D call: TRBD1 (6 bases). Germline values: CDR1 MNHEY, CDR2 SVGAGI. The CDR3 extends over 15 amino acids. Deletions cut 5 bases from V and 0 bases from J, with 11 bases between. The CDR3 sequence: CASSGDILSYNEQFF. Here the CDR3 DNA reads TGTGCCAGCAGTGGGGACATTCTCTCCTACAATGAGCAGTTCTTC.

The CDR3 region is CASSLGGGLWSNQPQHF. CDR3 coding DNA: TGTGCCAGCAGCTTGGGTGGAGGGCTTTGGAGCAATCAGCCCCAGCATTTT. V is TRBV5-8 and J is TRBJ1-5; D remains unclear. V was pared by 0 bases and J by 1 base, with 14 bases between. The CDR3 spans 17 residues. In germline, CDR1 is SGHTS, CDR2 YDEGEE.

V and J are TRBV2 and TRBJ2-7; D call uncertain. Trimming left V 6 bases short and J 3 bases short, with 9 bases between. Germline CDR1 reads SNHLY; CDR2 reads FYNNEI. This CDR3 contains 12 residues. As DNA, the CDR3 is TGTGCCAGCAGAGAGTTCCTCTACGAGCAGTACTTC. Its translation: CASREFLYEQYF.